This section outlines one T cell receptor (beta chain) sequence together with its context. Its antigen is not identified. This may be a read error, as it is one base from a much larger clone. PBMCs came from over 9.5 ml of fresh peripheral blood. The CDR3 is 14 amino acids. V was cut by 2 bases and J by 2 bases, with 10 bases left in between. From germline, CDR1 is MNHEY and CDR2 SVGAGI. The data are from a study of Graves' ophthalmopathy and Graves' hyperthyroidism. TCR beta CDR3 regions were amplified from RNA transcripts. Following a first-round RT-PCR that used HTBI primers, a second-round multiplex PCR was carried out. TCRdb analysed the multiplex PCR reads with MiXCR anew, one entry per CDR3 protein. The table lists approximately 500,000 distinct CDR3 sequences, under 15% of them singletons. General study results and limits: Detection in blood was also observed for most expanded thyroid clonotypes above 0.001 frequency. Ophthalmopathy and stable hyperthyroidism were discriminated by a 13-signature model, with about 90% sensitivity and approximately 77% specificity.

The chain is built from TRBV6-5 and TRBJ2-7; D is undetermined. The TCR originated in a young woman with Graves' ophthalmopathy. The specimen was blood. In nucleotides, the CDR3 is TGTGCCAGCAGTTACAGCGAAAAAGCCTACGAGCAGTACTTC. This translates into CASSYSEKAYEQYF.